A single T cell receptor beta chain is shown here with its context. These data are taken from a study of long-term antiretroviral therapy in people with HIV. immunoSEQ v3.0 was run at survey level. This table comes from immunoSEQ multiplex PCR, and its TCRdb copy is limited to in-frame clones, with some not included. The repertoire consists of under 50,000 clones, with 86% occurring once and the leading ten covering around 3.9%. For each donor, at least one pre-ART and at least two post-ART PBMC samples were available. Held in samples before DNA extraction were about 0.85-10 million cryopreserved PBMC. The input for sequencing was unsorted PBMCs, taken just before starting antiretroviral therapy. The receptor's source is a woman between 18 and 29 years old with HIV.

The CDR3: CASSRAENQPQHF. DNA for the CDR3: TGTGCCAGCAGCCGCGCGGAAAATCAGCCCCAGCATTTT. The chain combines TRBV11-2 with TRBJ1-5; no definite D call. Germline V gives CDR1 SGHAT, CDR2 FQNNGV. The CDR3 contains 13 residues. V gave up 5 bases and J gave up 4 bases, with 9 bases separating them.